This T cell receptor beta chain was recorded in a study of T cells after yellow fever vaccination. TCRdb reprocessed the 5' RACE reads via MiXCR and lists one record per CDR3 protein. The data hold about 150,000 distinct CDR3 sequences, with 6.6% observed a single time. This clonotype was detected ten times or more. The antigen is undetermined. Findings and limits, study-wide: Only a small proportion of the clonotypes turned up in both the CD4 and the CD8 compartments, likely arising from convergent recombination. When the response was secondary, it was weaker but reached its peak faster, day 5 versus 15.

The V segment lost 5 bases and the J segment 0 bases; nucleotides outside the gene matches: 7. The CDR3 loop spans 19 amino acids. Germline V CDR1 and CDR2: MNHNS, SASEGT. Sequencing was performed on CD4+ T cells sorted from PBMCs, taken 10 days after the yellow fever booster vaccination. The clonotype originates from a man aged 25-40 years who received the YFV17D yellow fever vaccine. This chain joins TRBV6-1 and TRBJ2-6; the match to TRBD2 covers 13 bases. The CDR3 is CASSQGLAGFVSGANVLTF. CDR3 nucleotide sequence: TGTGCCAGCAGTCAGGGACTAGCGGGATTCGTCTCTGGGGCCAACGTCCTGACTTTC.